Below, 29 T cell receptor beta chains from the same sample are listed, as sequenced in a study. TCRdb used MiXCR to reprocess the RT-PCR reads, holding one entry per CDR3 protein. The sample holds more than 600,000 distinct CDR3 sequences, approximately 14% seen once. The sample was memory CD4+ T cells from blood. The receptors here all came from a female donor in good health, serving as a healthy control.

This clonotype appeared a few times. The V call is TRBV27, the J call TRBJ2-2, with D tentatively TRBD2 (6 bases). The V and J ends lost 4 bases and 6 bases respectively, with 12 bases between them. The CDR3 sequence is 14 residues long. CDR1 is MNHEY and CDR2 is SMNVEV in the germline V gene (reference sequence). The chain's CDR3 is CASSSLGGAGELFF. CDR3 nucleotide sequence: TGTGCCAGCAGTTCCTTGGGGGGAGCCGGGGAGCTGTTTTTT.

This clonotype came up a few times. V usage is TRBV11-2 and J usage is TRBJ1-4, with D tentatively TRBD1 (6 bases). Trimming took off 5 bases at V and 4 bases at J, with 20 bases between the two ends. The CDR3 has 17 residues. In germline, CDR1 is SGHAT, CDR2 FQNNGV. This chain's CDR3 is CASSPLPNTGFNEKLFF. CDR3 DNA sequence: TGTGCCAGCAGCCCCCTCCCAAATACAGGGTTTAATGAAAAACTGTTTTTT.

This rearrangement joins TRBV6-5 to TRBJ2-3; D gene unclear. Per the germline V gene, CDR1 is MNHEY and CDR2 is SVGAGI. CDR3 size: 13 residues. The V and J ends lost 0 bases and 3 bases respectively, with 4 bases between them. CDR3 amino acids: CASSYSYTDTQYF. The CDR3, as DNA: TGTGCCAGCAGTTACTCGTATACAGATACGCAGTATTTT.

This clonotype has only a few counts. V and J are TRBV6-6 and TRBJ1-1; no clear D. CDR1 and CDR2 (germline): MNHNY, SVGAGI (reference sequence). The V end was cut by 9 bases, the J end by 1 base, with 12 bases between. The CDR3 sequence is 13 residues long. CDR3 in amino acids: CASRTGWNTEAFF. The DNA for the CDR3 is TGTGCCAGTCGAACCGGGTGGAACACTGAAGCTTTCTTT.

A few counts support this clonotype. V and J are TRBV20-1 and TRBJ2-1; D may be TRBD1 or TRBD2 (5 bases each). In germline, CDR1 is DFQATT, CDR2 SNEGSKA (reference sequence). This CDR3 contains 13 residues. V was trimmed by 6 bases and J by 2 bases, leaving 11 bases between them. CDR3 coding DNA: TGCAGTGCACAAAAGGGACCCTACAATGAGCAGTTCTTC. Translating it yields CSAQKGPYNEQFF.

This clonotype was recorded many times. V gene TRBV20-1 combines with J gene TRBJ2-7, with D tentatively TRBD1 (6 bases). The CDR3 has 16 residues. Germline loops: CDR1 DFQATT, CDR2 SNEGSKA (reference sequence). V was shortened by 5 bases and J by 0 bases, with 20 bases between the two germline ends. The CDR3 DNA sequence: TGCAGTGCTCAGCCTCTTGAGGCAGGGGTCTCCTACGAGCAGTACTTC. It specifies CSAQPLEAGVSYEQYF.

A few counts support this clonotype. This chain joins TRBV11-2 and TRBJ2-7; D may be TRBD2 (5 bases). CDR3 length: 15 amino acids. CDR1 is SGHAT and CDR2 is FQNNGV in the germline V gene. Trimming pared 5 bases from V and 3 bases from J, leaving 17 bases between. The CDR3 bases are TGTGCCAGCAGCCCCACCGGGATATCAAACTACGAGCAGTACTTC. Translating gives CASSPTGISNYEQYF.

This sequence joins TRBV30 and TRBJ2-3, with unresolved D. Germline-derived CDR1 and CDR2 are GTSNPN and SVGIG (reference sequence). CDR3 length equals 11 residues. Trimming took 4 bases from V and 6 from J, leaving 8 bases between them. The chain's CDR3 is CAWTDLDTQYF. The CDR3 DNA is TGTGCCTGGACGGATCTCGATACGCAGTATTTT.

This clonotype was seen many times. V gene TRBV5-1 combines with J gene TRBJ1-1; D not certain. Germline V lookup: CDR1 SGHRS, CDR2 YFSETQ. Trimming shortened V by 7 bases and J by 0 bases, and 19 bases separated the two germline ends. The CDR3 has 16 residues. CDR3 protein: CASRLGDNLMNTEAFF. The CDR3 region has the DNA TGCGCCAGCCGGCTTGGAGACAATTTAATGAACACTGAAGCTTTCTTT.

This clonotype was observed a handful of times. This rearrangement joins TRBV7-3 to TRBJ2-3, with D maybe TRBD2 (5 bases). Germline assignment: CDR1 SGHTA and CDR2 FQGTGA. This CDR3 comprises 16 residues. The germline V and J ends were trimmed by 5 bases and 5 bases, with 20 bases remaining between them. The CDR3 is CASSAWTDFGVDTQYF. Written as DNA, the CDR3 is TGTGCCAGCAGCGCTTGGACTGATTTCGGTGTAGATACGCAGTATTTT.

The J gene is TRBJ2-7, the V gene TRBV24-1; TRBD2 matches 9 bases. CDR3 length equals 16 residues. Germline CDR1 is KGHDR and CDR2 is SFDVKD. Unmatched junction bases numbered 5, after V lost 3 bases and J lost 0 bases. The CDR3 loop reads CATSDANSGSSYEQYF. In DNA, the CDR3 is TGTGCCACCAGTGATGCCAATAGCGGGAGCTCCTACGAGCAGTACTTC.

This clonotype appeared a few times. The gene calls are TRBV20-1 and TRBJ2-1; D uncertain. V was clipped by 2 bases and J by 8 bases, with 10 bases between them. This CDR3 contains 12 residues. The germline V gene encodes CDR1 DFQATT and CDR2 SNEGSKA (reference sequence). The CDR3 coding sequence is TGCAGTGCTAGAAAATTACAGCATGAGCAGTTCTTC. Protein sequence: CSARKLQHEQFF.

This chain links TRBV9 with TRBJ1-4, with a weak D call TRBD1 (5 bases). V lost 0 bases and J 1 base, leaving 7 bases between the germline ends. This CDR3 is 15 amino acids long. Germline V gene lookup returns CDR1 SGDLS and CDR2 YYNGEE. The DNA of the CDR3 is TGTGCCAGCAGCGTAGGGCAGGGAACTAATGAAAAACTGTTTTTT. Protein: CASSVGQGTNEKLFF.

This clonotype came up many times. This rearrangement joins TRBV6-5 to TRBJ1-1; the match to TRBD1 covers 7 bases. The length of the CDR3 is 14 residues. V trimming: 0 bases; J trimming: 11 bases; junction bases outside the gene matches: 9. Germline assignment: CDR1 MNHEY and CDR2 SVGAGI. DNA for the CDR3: TGTGCCAGCAGTTACTCGTATGGACAGGCTACGGCTTTCTTT. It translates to CASSYSYGQATAFF.

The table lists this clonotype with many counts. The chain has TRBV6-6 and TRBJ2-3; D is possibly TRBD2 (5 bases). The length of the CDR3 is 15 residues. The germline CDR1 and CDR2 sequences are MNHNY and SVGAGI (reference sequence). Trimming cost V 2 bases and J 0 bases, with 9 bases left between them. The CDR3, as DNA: TGTGCCAGCAGTTACCAGCGGATTAGCACAGATACGCAGTATTTT. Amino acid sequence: CASSYQRISTDTQYF.

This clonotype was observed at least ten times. The CDR3 loop reads CSVASPWDEQFF. The DNA of the CDR3 is TGCAGCGTTGCCTCACCCTGGGATGAGCAGTTCTTC. The chain employs TRBV29-1 and TRBJ2-1; D is undetermined. The CDR3 has 12 amino acids. Per germline, CDR1 SQVTM and CDR2 ANQGSEA. V was shortened by 4 bases and J by 8 bases, with 12 bases between the two germline ends.

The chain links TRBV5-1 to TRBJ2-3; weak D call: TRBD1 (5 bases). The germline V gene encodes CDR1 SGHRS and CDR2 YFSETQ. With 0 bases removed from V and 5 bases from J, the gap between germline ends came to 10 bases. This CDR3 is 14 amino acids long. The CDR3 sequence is CASSLVQGRDTQYF. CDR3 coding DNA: TGCGCCAGCAGCTTGGTCCAGGGTAGAGATACGCAGTATTTT.

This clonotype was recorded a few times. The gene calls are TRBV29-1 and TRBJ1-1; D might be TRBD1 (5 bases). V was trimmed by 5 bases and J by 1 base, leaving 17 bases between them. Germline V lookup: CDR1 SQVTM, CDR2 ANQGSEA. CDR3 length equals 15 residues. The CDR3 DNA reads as TGCAGCGTTTCCCAACCCGCGACAGCGAACACTGAAGCTTTCTTT. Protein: CSVSQPATANTEAFF.

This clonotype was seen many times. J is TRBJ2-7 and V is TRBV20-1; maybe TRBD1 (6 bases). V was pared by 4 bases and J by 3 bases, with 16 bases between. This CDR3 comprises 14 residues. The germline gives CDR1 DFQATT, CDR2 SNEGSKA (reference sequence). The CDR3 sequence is CSAKKRTVFYEQYF. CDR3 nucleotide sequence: TGCAGTGCTAAAAAACGGACAGTTTTCTACGAGCAGTACTTC.

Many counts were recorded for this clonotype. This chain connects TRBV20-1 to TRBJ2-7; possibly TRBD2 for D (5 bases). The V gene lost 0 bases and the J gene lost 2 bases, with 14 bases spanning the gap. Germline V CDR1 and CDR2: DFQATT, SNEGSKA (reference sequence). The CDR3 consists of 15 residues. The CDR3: CSARDPAGLAYEQYF. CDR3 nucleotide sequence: TGCAGTGCTAGAGATCCCGCGGGCCTAGCCTACGAGCAGTACTTC.

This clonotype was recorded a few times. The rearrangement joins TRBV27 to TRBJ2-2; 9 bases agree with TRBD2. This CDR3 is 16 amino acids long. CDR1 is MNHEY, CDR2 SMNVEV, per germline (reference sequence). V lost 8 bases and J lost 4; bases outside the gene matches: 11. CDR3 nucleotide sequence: TGTGCCAGCGGAGCTGGCGGGAGGGTCGGCACCGGGGAGCTGTTTTTT. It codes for CASGAGGRVGTGELFF.

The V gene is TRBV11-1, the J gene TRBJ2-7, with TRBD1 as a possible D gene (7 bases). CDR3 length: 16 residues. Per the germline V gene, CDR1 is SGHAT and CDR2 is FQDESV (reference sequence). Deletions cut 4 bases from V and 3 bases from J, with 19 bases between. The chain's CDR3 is CASSSLGGGTVYEQYF. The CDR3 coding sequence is TGTGCCAGCAGCTCGTTGGGCGGAGGGACAGTCTACGAGCAGTACTTC.

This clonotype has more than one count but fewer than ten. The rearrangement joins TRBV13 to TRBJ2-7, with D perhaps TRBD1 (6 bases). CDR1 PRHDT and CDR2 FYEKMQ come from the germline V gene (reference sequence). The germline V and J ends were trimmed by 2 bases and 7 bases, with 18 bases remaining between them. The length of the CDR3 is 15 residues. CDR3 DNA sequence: TGTGCCAGCAGCTTAATGGTAGGGACAACGGGGGAGCAGTACTTC. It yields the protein CASSLMVGTTGEQYF.

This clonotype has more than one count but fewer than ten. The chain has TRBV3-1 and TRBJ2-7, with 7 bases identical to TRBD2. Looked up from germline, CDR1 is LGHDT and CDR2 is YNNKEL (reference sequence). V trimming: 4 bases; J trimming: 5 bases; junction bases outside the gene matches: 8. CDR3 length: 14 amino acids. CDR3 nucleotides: TGTGCCAGCAGCCCCCGCGGGAGAGGGAACGAGCAGTACTTC. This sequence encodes CASSPRGRGNEQYF.

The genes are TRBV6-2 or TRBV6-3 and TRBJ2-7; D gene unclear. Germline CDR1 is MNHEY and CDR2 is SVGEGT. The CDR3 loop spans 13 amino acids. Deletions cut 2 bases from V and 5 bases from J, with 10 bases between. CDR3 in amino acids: CASSYNADDEQYF. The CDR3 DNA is TGTGCCAGCAGTTACAATGCGGACGACGAGCAGTACTTC.

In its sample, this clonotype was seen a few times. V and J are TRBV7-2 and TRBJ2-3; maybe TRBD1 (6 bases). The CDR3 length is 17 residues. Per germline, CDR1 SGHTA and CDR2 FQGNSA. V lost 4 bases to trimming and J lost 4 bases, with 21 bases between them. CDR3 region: CASSYYRAVGVPDTQYF. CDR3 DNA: TGTGCCAGCAGCTACTACAGGGCTGTGGGGGTACCAGATACGCAGTATTTT.

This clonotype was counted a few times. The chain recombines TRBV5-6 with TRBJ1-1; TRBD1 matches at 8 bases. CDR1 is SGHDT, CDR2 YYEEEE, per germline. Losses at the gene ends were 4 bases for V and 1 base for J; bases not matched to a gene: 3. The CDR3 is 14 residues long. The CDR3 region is CASSIGTGNTEAFF. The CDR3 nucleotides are TGTGCCAGCAGCATCGGGACAGGGAACACTGAAGCTTTCTTT.

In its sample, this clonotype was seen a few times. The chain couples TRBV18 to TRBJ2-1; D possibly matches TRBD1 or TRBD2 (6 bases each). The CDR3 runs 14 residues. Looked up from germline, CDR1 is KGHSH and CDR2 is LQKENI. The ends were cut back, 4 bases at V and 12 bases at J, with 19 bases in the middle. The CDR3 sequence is CASSQESQGTSQFF. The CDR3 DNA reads TGTGCCAGCTCACAAGAGAGCCAGGGGACTTCGCAGTTCTTC.

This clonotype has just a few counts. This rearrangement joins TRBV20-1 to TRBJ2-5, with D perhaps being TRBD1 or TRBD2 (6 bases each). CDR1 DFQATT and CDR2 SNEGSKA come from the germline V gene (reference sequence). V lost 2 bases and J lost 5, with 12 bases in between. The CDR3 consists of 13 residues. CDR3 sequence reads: CSARRGAGETQYF. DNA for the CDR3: TGCAGTGCTAGAAGGGGGGCTGGGGAGACCCAGTACTTC.